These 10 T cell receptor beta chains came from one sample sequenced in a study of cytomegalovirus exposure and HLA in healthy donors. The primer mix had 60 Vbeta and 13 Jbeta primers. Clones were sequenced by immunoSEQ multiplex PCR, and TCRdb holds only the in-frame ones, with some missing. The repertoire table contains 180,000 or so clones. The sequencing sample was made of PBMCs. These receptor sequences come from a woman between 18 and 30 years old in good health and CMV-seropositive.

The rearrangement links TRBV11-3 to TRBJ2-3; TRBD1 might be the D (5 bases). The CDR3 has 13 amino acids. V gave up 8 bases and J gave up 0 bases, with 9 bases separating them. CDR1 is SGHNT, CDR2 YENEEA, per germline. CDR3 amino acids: CASGDRSTDTQYF. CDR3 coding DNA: TGTGCCAGCGGTGACAGAAGCACAGATACGCAGTATTTT.

CDR3 region: CASSSGQGGLSDTQYF. DNA for the CDR3: TGTGCCAGCAGCTCAGGACAGGGGGGCTTGTCAGATACGCAGTATTTT. V usage is TRBV5-4 and J usage is TRBJ2-3; 10 bases map to TRBD1. Germline V lookup: CDR1 SGHNT, CDR2 YYREEE (reference sequence). The CDR3 loop spans 16 amino acids. The ends lost 3 bases at V and 4 bases at J; junction bases unmatched: 8.

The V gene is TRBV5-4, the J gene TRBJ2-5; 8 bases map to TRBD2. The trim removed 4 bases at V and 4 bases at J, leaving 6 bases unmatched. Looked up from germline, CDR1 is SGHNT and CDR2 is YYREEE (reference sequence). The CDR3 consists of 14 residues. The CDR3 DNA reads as TGTGCCAGCAGCCTACTAGCGGCCACAGAGACCCAGTACTTC. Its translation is CASSLLAATETQYF. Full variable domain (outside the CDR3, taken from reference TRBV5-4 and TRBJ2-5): ETGVTQSPTHLIKTRGQQVTLRCSSQSGHNTVSWYQQALGQGPQFIFQYYREEENGRGNFPPRFSGLQFPNYSSELNVNALELDDSALYLCASSLLAATETQYFGPGTRLLVL.

The CDR3 is CASTPRQRGFYEQYF. CDR3 nucleotide sequence: TGTGCCAGCACTCCGCGGCAGCGGGGGTTCTACGAGCAGTACTTC. This sequence joins TRBV6-1 and TRBJ2-7; 8 bases are shared with TRBD2. J was trimmed by 3 bases and V by 7 bases; bases with no gene match: 11. This CDR3 has 15 residues. Germline-derived CDR1 and CDR2 are MNHNS and SASEGT.

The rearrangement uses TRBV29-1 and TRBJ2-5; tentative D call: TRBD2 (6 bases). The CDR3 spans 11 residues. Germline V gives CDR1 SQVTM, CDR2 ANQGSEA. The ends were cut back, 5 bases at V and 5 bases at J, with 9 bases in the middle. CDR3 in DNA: TGCAGCGTTTCGGGACTGGAGACCCAGTACTTC. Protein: CSVSGLETQYF.

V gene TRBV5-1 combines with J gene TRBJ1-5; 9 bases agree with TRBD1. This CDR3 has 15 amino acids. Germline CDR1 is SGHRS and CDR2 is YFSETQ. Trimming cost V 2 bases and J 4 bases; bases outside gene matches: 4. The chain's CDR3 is CASSFSGQGNQPQHF. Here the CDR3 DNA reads TGCGCCAGCAGCTTCTCAGGACAGGGGAATCAGCCCCAGCATTTT.

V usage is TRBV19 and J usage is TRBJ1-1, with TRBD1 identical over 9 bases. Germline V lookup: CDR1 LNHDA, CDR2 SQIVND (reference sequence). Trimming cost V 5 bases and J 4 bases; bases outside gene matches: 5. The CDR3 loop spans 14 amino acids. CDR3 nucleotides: TGTGCCAGTAGTTTCGGACAGGGGCGCACTGAAGCTTTCTTT. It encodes CASSFGQGRTEAFF.

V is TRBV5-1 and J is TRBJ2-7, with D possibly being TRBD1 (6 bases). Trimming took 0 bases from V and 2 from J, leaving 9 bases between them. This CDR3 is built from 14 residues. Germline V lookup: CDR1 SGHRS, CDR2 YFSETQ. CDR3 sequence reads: CASSLDRVAYEQYF. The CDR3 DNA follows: TGCGCCAGCAGCTTGGACAGGGTTGCCTACGAGCAGTACTTC.

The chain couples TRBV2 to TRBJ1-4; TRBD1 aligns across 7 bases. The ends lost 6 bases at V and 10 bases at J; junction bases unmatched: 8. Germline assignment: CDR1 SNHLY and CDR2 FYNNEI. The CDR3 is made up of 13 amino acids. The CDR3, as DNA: TGTGCCAGCAGGACAGGGAGCGGGAGAAAACTGTTTTTT. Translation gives CASRTGSGRKLFF.

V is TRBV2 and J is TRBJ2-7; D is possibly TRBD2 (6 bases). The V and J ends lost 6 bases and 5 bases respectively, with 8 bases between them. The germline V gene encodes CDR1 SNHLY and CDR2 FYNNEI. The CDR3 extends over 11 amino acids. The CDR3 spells CASREGNEQYF. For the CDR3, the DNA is TGTGCCAGCAGGGAGGGGAACGAGCAGTACTTC.